The 17 T cell receptor beta chains given below trace back to one sample, sequenced in a study of patients and donors after allogeneic stem cell transplantation. TCRdb recomputed calls from the RT-PCR reads with MiXCR, one row per CDR3 protein. The sample shows 90,000 to 120,000 distinct CDR3 sequences, around 35% of them seen only once. Sequencing was performed on blood, either unsorted or a sorted T cell fraction (not recorded which). The receptors shown here come from a human donor who was either an allogeneic HSCT recipient or a stem cell or donor lymphocyte infusion donor (not recorded which). It is not recorded whose cells these are; they may come from a transplant donor.

This clonotype was picked up a small number of times. V and J are TRBV7-9 and TRBJ1-4, with D possibly matching TRBD1 (6 bases). The germline V and J ends were trimmed by 5 bases and 4 bases, with 14 bases remaining between them. Per germline, CDR1 SEHNR and CDR2 FQNEAQ (reference sequence). There are 15 residues in the CDR3. CDR3 nucleotide sequence: TGTGCCAGCAGCACCCTACAGGGCCTTAATGAAAAACTGTTTTTT. Translation gives CASSTLQGLNEKLFF.

The V gene is TRBV24-1, the J gene TRBJ2-1, with D uncertain. The CDR3 runs to 11 residues. The V end lost 5 bases, the J end lost 7 bases, and 5 bases lay between the germline ends. In germline, CDR1 is KGHDR, CDR2 SFDVKD. The CDR3 DNA is TGTGCCACCAGTGGGAAAAATGAGCAGTTCTTC. It translates to CATSGKNEQFF.

In this sample, this clonotype turned up a few times. The chain employs TRBV7-2 and TRBJ2-6, with D perhaps assigned TRBD1 or TRBD2 (5 bases each). Germline V gene lookup returns CDR1 SGHTA and CDR2 FQGNSA. The ends were cut back, 1 base at V and 0 bases at J, with 13 bases in the middle. This CDR3 has 18 residues. The DNA for the CDR3 is TGTGCCAGCAGCTTAGGCCTGGGACGGCTCTCTGGGGCCAACGTCCTGACTTTC. The encoded protein is CASSLGLGRLSGANVLTF.

This clonotype appeared a few times. The V gene is TRBV24-1, the J gene TRBJ2-2; TRBD1 agrees at 9 bases. CDR3 length: 16 amino acids. From germline, CDR1 is KGHDR and CDR2 SFDVKD. The J segment lost 6 bases and the V segment lost 3 bases, leaving 7 bases of the junction unmatched. DNA of the CDR3: TGTGCCACCAGTGATCCTGGGACAGGGAGATCCGGGGAGCTGTTTTTT. This codes for CATSDPGTGRSGELFF.

The chain carries TRBV7-9 and TRBJ1-1, with TRBD1 matching over 9 bases. Trimming at V came to 7 bases and at J to 5 bases, leaving 8 bases not matched to a gene. The CDR3 extends over 14 amino acids. The germline gives CDR1 SEHNR, CDR2 FQNEAQ (reference sequence). Here the CDR3 DNA reads TGTGCCAGCACCAGACAGGGGGGGAGGACTGAAGCTTTCTTT. Residues: CASTRQGGRTEAFF.

The genes are TRBV20-1 and TRBJ2-7; perhaps D is TRBD1 or TRBD2 (5 bases each). CDR1 and CDR2 (germline): DFQATT, SNEGSKA (reference sequence). Between the trimmed V and J ends, which lost 3 bases and 6 bases, there was a span of 15 bases. This CDR3 region has 13 residues. CDR3 nucleotides: TGCAGTGCTAGTTGGCAGGGAGTACGCGAGCAGTACTTC. Amino acid sequence: CSASWQGVREQYF.

This sequence joins TRBV6-6 and TRBJ1-6, with D unresolved. There are 13 residues in the CDR3. Germline CDR1 and CDR2: MNHNY and SVGAGI (reference sequence). V lost 7 bases and J lost 5, with 9 bases in between. For the CDR3, the DNA is TGTGCCAGCACTGGGTTGGATAATTCACCCCTCCACTTT. Translation: CASTGLDNSPLHF.

The rearrangement uses TRBV28 and TRBJ2-7; 7 bases match TRBD2. V shed 1 base and J 5 bases; nucleotides not matched to a gene: 5. The germline gives CDR1 MDHEN, CDR2 SYDVKM. The CDR3 contains 14 residues. The CDR3 DNA is TGTGCCAGCAGTTTATACGGGAGGAGGCACGAGCAGTACTTC. Its protein is CASSLYGRRHEQYF.

The chain employs TRBV14 and TRBJ1-6; D not certain. V gave up 1 base and J gave up 9 bases, with 7 bases separating them. Looked up from germline, CDR1 is SGHDN and CDR2 is FVKESK. The CDR3 sequence is 13 residues long. This CDR3 reads CASSQGPLSPLHF. DNA of the CDR3: TGTGCCAGCAGCCAAGGCCCTCTTTCACCCCTCCACTTT.

This clonotype occurred a few times. The chain has TRBV29-1 and TRBJ2-3, with 16 bases identical to TRBD2. The CDR3 is made up of 20 amino acids. V dropped 6 bases and J dropped 2; count of bases not matched to a gene: 17. Germline V gene lookup returns CDR1 SQVTM and CDR2 ANQGSEA. In nucleotides, the CDR3 is TGCAGCGTAAAAGGGGGACACCCCGGGACTAGCGGGAGGGCCACAGATACGCAGTATTTT. The encoded protein is CSVKGGHPGTSGRATDTQYF.

The chain has TRBV5-1 and TRBJ2-3; D gene ambiguous. Trimming removed 0 bases from V and 0 bases from J, with 11 bases in between. CDR1 SGHRS and CDR2 YFSETQ come from the germline V gene. This CDR3 spans 16 amino acids. As DNA, the CDR3 is TGCGCCAGCAGCTTGGTTCGGGCGCGGAGCACAGATACGCAGTATTTT. Translation gives CASSLVRARSTDTQYF.

This clonotype was seen only a few times. The chain carries TRBV7-2 and TRBJ1-2; perhaps TRBD1 as D (6 bases). The V and J ends lost 2 bases and 2 bases respectively, with 9 bases between them. Germline assignment: CDR1 SGHTA and CDR2 FQGNSA. The length of the CDR3 is 14 residues. The CDR3 region is CASSLNGQNYGYTF. The CDR3 coding sequence is TGTGCCAGCAGCTTAAACGGACAGAACTATGGCTACACCTTC.

This clonotype was observed a handful of times. The V gene is TRBV29-1, the J gene TRBJ1-2; a possible D gene is TRBD1 (5 bases). The germline V gene encodes CDR1 SQVTM and CDR2 ANQGSEA. CDR3 size: 14 residues. V lost 6 bases and J 4 bases, leaving 18 bases between the germline ends. The CDR3 is CSVQITTGAYGYTF. The CDR3 region has the DNA TGCAGCGTACAGATCACAACAGGCGCCTATGGCTACACCTTC.

The V and J genes are TRBV28 and TRBJ2-7, with D maybe TRBD2 (6 bases). Trimming shortened V by 3 bases and J by 0 bases, and 12 bases separated the two germline ends. Germline CDR1 reads MDHEN; CDR2 reads SYDVKM. This CDR3 comprises 15 residues. CDR3 in amino acids: CASSFIGGTSYEQYF. CDR3 bases: TGTGCCAGCAGTTTTATAGGAGGGACCTCCTACGAGCAGTACTTC.

The V gene is TRBV12-3 or TRBV12-4, the J gene TRBJ2-1; a weak D match, TRBD1 (6 bases). The V end lost 6 bases, the J end lost 4 bases, and 7 bases lay between the germline ends. The CDR3 is made up of 12 amino acids. CDR3 sequence (DNA): TGTGCCAGCAGGACAGGATACAATGAGCAGTTCTTC. It yields the protein CASRTGYNEQFF.

This chain uses TRBV10-3 with TRBJ2-4, with D perhaps matching TRBD1 (6 bases). This CDR3 spans 18 amino acids. Germline V lookup: CDR1 ENHRY, CDR2 SYGVKD. Trimming removed 3 bases from V and 3 bases from J, with 21 bases in between. Here the CDR3 reads CAISDPAGAPVGKNIQYF. The DNA of the CDR3 is TGTGCCATCAGTGACCCCGCAGGGGCTCCGGTGGGCAAAAACATTCAGTACTTC.

The chain links TRBV20-1 to TRBJ1-4; unclear D gene. The CDR3 spans 16 residues. The germline CDR1 and CDR2 sequences are DFQATT and SNEGSKA (reference sequence). The V end was cut by 0 bases, the J end by 5 bases, with 16 bases between. In nucleotides, the CDR3 is TGCAGTGCTAGAGATGGAGCCCGCACCTCGAATGAAAAACTGTTTTTT. It yields the protein CSARDGARTSNEKLFF.